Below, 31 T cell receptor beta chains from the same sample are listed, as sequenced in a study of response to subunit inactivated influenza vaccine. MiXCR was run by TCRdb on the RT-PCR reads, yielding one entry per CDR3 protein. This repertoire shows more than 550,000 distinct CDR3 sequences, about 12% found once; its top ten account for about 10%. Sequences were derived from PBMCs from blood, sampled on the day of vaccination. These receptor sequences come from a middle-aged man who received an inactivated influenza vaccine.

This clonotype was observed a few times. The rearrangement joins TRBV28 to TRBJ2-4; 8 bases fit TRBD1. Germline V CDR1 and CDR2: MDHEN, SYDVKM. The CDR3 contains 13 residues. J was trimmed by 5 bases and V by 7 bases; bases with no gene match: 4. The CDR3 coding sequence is TGTGCCAGCAACCCGGGACAGGAAAACATTCAGTACTTC. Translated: CASNPGQENIQYF.

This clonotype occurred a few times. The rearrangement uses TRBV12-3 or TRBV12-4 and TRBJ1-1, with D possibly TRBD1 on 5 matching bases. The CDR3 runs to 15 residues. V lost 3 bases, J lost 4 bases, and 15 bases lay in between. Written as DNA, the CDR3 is TGTGCCAGCAGTTTGACCAGGGTTGCGGGCACTGAAGCTTTCTTT. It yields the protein CASSLTRVAGTEAFF.

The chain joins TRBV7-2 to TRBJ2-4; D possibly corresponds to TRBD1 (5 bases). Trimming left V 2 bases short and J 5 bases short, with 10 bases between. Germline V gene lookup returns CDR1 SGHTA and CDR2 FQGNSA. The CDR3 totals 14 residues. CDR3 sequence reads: CASSLRQGENIQYF. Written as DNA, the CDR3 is TGTGCCAGCAGCTTAAGGCAGGGTGAAAACATTCAGTACTTC.

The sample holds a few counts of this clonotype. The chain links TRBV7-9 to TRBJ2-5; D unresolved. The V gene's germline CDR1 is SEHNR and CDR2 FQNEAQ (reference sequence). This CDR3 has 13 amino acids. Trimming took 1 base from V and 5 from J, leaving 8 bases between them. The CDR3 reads CASSLEVRETQYF. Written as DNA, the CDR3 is TGTGCCAGCAGCTTAGAAGTAAGGGAGACCCAGTACTTC.

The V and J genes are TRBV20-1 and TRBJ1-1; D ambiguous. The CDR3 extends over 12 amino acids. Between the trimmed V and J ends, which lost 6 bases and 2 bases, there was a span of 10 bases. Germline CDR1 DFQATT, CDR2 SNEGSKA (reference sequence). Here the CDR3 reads CSADSDNTEAFF. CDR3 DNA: TGCAGTGCCGATAGTGACAACACTGAAGCTTTCTTT.

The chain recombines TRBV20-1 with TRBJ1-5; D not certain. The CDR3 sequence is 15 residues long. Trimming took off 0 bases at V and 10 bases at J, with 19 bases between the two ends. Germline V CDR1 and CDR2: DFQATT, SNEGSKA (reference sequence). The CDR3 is CSARDSRTVTRPQHF. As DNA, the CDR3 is TGCAGTGCTAGAGATAGTCGGACGGTCACAAGACCCCAGCATTTT.

CDR3 in amino acids: CASSLGVHSSDEQFF. Here the CDR3 DNA reads TGTGCCAGCAGCTTAGGGGTCCACTCCAGTGATGAGCAGTTCTTC. This sequence joins TRBV11-2 and TRBJ2-1, with unresolved D. From germline, CDR1 is SGHAT and CDR2 FQNNGV. Trimming stripped 1 base from V and 8 bases from J, with 15 bases between. CDR3 length: 15 amino acids.

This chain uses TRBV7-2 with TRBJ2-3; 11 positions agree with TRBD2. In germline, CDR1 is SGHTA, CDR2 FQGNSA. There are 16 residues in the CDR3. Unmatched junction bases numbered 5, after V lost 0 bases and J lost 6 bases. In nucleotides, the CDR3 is TGTGCCAGCAGCTTAGCTCGACTAGCGGGAATGGATACGCAGTATTTT. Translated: CASSLARLAGMDTQYF.

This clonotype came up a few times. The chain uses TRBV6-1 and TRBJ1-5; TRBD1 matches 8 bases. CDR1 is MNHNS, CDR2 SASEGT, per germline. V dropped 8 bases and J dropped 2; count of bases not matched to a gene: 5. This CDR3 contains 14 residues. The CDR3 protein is CASGRGQGNQPQHF. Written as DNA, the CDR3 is TGTGCCAGCGGCAGGGGGCAGGGCAATCAGCCCCAGCATTTT.

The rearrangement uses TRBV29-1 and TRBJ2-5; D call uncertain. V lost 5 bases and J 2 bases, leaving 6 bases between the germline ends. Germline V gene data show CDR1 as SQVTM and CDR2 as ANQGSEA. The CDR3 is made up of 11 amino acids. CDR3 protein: CSVTPQETQYF. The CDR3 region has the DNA TGCAGCGTTACTCCTCAAGAGACCCAGTACTTC. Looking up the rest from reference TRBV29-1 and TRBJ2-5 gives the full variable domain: SAVISQKPSRDICQRGTSLTIQCQVDSQVTMMFWYRQQPGQSLTLIATANQGSEATYESGFVIDKFPISRPNLTFSTLTVSNMSPEDSSIYLCSVTPQETQYFGPGTRLLVL.

The CDR3 DNA is TGTGCCAGCAGTTTTGGGTCGGATCAGCCCCAGCATTTT. It codes for CASSFGSDQPQHF. The chain recombines TRBV12-3 or TRBV12-4 with TRBJ1-5; D is uncertain. Trimming removed 3 bases from V and 5 bases from J, with 8 bases in between. The CDR3 is 13 amino acids.

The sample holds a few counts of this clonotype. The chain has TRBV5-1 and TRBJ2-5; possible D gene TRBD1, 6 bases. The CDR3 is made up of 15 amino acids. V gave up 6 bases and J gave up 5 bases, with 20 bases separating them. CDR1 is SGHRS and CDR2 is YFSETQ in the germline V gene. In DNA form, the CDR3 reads TGCGCCAGCACCTATTTCCCAACAGGGATGGAGACCCAGTACTTC. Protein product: CASTYFPTGMETQYF.

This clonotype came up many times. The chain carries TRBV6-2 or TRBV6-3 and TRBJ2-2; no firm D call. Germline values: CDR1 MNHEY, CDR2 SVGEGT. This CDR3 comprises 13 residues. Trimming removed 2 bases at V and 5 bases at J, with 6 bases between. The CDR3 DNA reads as TGTGCCAGCAGTTACCTTTGGACCGGGGAGCTGTTTTTT. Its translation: CASSYLWTGELFF.

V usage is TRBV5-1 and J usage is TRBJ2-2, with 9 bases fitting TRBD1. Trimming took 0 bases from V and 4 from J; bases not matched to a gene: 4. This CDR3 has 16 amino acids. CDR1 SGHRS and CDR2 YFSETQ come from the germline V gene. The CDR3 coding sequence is TGCGCCAGCAGCTTGGATGGGACAGGGACCACCGGGGAGCTGTTTTTT. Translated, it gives CASSLDGTGTTGELFF.

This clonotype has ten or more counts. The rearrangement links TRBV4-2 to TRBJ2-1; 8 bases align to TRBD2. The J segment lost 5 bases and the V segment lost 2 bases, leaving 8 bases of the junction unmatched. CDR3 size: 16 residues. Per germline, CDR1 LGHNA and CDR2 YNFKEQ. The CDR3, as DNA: TGTGCCAGCAGCCAAATAACTAGCGGACTCAACAATGAGCAGTTCTTC. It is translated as CASSQITSGLNNEQFF.

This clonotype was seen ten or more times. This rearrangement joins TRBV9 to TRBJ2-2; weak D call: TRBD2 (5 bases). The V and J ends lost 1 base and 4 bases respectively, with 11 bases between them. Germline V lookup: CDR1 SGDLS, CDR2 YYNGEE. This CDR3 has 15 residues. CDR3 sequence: CASSVSGSLTGELFF. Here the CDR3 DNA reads TGTGCCAGCAGCGTAAGTGGGAGCCTCACCGGGGAGCTGTTTTTT. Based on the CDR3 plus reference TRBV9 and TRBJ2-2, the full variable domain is DSGVTQTPKHLITATGQRVTLRCSPRSGDLSVYWYQQSLDQGLQFLIQYYNGEERAKGNILERFSAQQFPDLHSELNLSSLELGDSALYFCASSVSGSLTGELFFGEGSRLTVL.

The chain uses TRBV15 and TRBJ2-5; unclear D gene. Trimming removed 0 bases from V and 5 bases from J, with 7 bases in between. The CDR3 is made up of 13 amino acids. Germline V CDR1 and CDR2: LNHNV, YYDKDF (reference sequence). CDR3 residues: CATSREVGETQYF. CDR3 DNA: TGTGCCACCAGCAGAGAGGTTGGGGAGACCCAGTACTTC.

This chain's CDR3 is CASSFLQGVSNEQFF. The CDR3 DNA is TGTGCCAGCAGTTTCCTACAGGGGGTTTCTAATGAGCAGTTCTTC. This sequence joins TRBV12-3 or TRBV12-4 and TRBJ2-1, with TRBD1 identical over 8 bases. V was pared by 3 bases and J by 7 bases, with 8 bases of the junction left unmatched. The CDR3 has 15 amino acids.

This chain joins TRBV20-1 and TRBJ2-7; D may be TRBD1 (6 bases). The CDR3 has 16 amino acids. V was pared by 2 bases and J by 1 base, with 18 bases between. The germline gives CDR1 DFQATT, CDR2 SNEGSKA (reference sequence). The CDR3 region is CSARPTQQGWSYEQYF. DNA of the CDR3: TGCAGTGCTAGACCCACCCAACAGGGTTGGTCCTACGAGCAGTACTTC.

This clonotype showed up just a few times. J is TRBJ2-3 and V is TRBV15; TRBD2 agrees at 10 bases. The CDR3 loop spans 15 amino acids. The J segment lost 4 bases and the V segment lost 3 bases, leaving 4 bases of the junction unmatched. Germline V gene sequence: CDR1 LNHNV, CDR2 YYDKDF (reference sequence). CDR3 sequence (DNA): TGTGCCACCAGCAGCCTAGCGGGGGACCCAGATACGCAGTATTTT. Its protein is CATSSLAGDPDTQYF.

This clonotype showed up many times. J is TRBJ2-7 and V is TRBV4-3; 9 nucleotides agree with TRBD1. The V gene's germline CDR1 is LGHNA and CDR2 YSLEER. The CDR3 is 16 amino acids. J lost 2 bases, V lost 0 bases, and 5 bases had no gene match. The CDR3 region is CASSQEWDREPYEQYF. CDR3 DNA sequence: TGCGCCAGCAGCCAAGAATGGGACAGGGAACCCTACGAGCAGTACTTC.

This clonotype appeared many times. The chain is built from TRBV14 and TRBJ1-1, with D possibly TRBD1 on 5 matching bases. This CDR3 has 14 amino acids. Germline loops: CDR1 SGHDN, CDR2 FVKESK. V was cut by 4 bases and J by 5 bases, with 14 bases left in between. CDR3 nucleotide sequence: TGTGCCAGCAGCCTGGTGCAGGGAAAAACTGAAGCTTTCTTT. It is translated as CASSLVQGKTEAFF.

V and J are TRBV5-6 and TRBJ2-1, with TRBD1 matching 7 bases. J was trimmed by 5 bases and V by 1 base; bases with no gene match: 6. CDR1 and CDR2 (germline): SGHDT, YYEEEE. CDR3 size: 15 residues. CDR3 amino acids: CASSLFRGIDNEQFF. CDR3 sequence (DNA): TGTGCCAGCAGCTTGTTCAGGGGGATAGACAATGAGCAGTTCTTC.

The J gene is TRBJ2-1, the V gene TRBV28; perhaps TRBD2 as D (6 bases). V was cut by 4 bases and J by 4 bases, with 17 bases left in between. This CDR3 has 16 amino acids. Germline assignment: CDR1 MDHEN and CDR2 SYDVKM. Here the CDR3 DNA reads TGTGCCAGCAGTTCTCTTGGCGGGAAGGGTTACAATGAGCAGTTCTTC. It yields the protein CASSSLGGKGYNEQFF.

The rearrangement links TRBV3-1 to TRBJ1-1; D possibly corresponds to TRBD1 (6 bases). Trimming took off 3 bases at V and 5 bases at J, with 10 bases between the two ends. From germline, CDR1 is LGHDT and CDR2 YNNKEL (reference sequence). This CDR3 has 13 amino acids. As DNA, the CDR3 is TGTGCCAGCAGCCAGGGGGCCCGAACTGAAGCTTTCTTT. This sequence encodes CASSQGARTEAFF.

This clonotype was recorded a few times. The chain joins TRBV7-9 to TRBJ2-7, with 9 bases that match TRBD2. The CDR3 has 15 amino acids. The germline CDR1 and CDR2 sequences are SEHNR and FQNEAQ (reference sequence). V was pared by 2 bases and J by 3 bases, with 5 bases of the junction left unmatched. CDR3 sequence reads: CASSLRAGGLYEQYF. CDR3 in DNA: TGTGCCAGCAGCTTAAGAGCGGGAGGCCTCTACGAGCAGTACTTC.

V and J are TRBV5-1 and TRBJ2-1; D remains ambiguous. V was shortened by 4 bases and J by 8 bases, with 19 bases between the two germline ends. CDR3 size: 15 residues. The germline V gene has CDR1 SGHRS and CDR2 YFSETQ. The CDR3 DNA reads TGCGCCAGCAGCGTGCAGGTCATGGAAAATGATGAGCAGTTCTTC. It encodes CASSVQVMENDEQFF.

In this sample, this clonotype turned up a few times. This CDR3 is CSVGQRNGYTF. In DNA form, the CDR3 reads TGCAGCGTTGGACAGAGAAATGGCTACACCTTC. The rearrangement links TRBV29-1 to TRBJ1-2; TRBD1 is a possible D gene (5 bases). Trimming took 4 bases from V and 6 from J, leaving 9 bases between them. Germline assignment: CDR1 SQVTM and CDR2 ANQGSEA. The CDR3 runs to 11 residues. The full variable domain, completed using reference TRBV29-1 and TRBJ1-2, is SAVISQKPSRDICQRGTSLTIQCQVDSQVTMMFWYRQQPGQSLTLIATANQGSEATYESGFVIDKFPISRPNLTFSTLTVSNMSPEDSSIYLCSVGQRNGYTFGSGTRLTVV.

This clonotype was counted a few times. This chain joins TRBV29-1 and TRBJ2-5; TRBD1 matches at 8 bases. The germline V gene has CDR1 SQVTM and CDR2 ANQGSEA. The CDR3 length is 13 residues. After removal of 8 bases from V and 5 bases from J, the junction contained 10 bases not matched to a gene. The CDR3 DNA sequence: TGCAGCTCAATCCAGGGGGCCGGGGAGACCCAGTACTTC. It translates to CSSIQGAGETQYF.

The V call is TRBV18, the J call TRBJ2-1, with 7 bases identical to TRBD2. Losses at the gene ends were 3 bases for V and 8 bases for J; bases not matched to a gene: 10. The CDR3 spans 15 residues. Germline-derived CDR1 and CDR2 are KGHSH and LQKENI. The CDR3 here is CASSPASGYGYEQFF. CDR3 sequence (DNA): TGTGCCAGCTCACCGGCTAGCGGCTACGGGTATGAGCAGTTCTTC.

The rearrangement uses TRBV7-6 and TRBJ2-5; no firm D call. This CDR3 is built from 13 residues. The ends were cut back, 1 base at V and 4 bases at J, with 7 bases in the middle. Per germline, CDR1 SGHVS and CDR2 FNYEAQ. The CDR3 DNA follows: TGTGCCAGCAGCTTAGTGATCGGAGAGACCCAGTACTTC. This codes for CASSLVIGETQYF.